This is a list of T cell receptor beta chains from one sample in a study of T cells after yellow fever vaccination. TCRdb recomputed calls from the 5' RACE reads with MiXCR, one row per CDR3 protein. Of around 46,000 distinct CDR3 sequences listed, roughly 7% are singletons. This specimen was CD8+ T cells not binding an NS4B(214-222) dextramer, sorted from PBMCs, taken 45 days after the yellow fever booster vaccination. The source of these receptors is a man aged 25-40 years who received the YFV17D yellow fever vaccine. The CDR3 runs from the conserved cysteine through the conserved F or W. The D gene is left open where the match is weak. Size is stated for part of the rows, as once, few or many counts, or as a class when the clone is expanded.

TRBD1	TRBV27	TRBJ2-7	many	TGTGCCAGCAGCAGGGGACAGATACCCTACGAGCAGTACTTC	CASSRGQIPYEQYF
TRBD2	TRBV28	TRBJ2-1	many	TGTGCCAGCAGTCCCCGGGGGGCCTACAATGAGCAGTTCTTC	CASSPRGAYNEQFF
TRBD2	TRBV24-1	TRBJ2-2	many	TGTGCCACCAGTGATTTGGCTAGCGGGAGCCCCACCGGGGAGCTGTTTTTT	CATSDLASGSPTGELFF
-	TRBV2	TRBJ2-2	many	TGTGCCAGCATAGACACCGGGGAGCTGTTTTTT	CASIDTGELFF
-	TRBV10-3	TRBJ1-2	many	TGTGCCATCAGTGAGAACGACCAGGGGTTTTTCGGCTACACCTTC	CAISENDQGFFGYTF
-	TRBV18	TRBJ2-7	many	TGTGCCAGCTCTCAAACATCAACGGGCCGCTACGAGCAGTACTTC	CASSQTSTGRYEQYF
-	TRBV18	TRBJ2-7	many	TGTGCCAGCTCACCCCCGACGGAGACCTACGAGCAGTACTTC	CASSPPTETYEQYF
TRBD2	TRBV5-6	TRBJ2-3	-	TGTGCCAGCGGCTTCGGACTAGCGGGAGGGCCCCTCGGGGATACGCAGTATTTT	CASGFGLAGGPLGDTQYF
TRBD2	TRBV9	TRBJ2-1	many	TGTGCCACCGGGGGCGGGGGGAATGAGCAGTTCTTC	CATGGGGNEQFF
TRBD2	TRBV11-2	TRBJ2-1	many	TGTGCCAGCAGCTTAGATCTAGCGGGATACAATGAGCAGTTCTTC	CASSLDLAGYNEQFF
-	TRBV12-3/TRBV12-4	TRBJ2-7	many	TGTGCCAGCAGTCTCGGGACTTTTAGCTCCTACGAGCAGTACTTC	CASSLGTFSSYEQYF
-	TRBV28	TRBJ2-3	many	TGTGCCAGCAGTTTATCCTTTCTATTGGACAGCGGTAGCACAGATACGCAGTATTTT	CASSLSFLLDSGSTDTQYF
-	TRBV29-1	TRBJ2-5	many	TGCAGCGCCGGGCAAGAGACCCAGTACTTC	CSAGQETQYF
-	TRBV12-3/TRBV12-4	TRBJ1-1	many	TGTGCCAGCAGGACCTCGGATGCGGGCGGGAACACTGAAGCTTTCTTT	CASRTSDAGGNTEAFF
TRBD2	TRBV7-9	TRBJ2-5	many	TGTGCCAGCAGCAATAGCGGGAGGGATGAAGAGACCCAGTACTTC	CASSNSGRDEETQYF
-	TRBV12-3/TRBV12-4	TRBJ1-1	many	TGTGCCAGCGGCTATACTGAAGCTTTCTTT	CASGYTEAFF
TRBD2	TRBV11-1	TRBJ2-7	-	TGTGCCAGCATCCCCCCTACCGGGACTAGCGGGCCCAGCCCTTACGAGCAGTACTTC	CASIPPTGTSGPSPYEQYF
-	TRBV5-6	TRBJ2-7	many	TGTGCCAGCAGCGGGAGAAGACAGGTCTCCCTCTCCTACGAGCAGTACTTC	CASSGRRQVSLSYEQYF
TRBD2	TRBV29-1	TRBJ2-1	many	TGCAGCGTTGAAGGAGTGGTAGCGGGAGGGAATGAGCAGTTCTTC	CSVEGVVAGGNEQFF
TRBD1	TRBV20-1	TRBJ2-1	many	TGCAGTGCTAGTGGGGACAGGGTGGATGAGCAGTTCTTC	CSASGDRVDEQFF
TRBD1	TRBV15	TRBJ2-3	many	TGTGCCACCAGCCCGGACAGGGGGTTTCCAGATACGCAGTATTTT	CATSPDRGFPDTQYF
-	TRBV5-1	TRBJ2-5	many	TGCGCCAGCAGCCTATCGACTGTGGAAGAAGAGACCCAGTACTTC	CASSLSTVEEETQYF
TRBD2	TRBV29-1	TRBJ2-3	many	TGCAGCGTTGAAGGGGTCGAGACTAGCGGGGGTGCAGATACGCAGTATTTT	CSVEGVETSGGADTQYF
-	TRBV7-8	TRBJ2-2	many	TGTGCCAGCAGCTTAGTGCTTACCGGGGAGCTGTTTTTT	CASSLVLTGELFF
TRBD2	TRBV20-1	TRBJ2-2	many	TGCAGTGCTAGCACCACCGGGACTAGTTACTTCACCGGGGAGCTGTTTTTT	CSASTTGTSYFTGELFF
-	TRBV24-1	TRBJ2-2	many	TGTGCCACCAGTGCGAGGGGAATAACCGGGGAGCTGTTTTTT	CATSARGITGELFF
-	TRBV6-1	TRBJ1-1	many	TGTGCCAGCAGTCCGGACGCTGCCGCTGAAGCTTTCTTT	CASSPDAAAEAFF
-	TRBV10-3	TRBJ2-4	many	TGTGCCATCAGTGACCCGAGGAGGGATCTAGCCAAAAACATTCAGTACTTC	CAISDPRRDLAKNIQYF
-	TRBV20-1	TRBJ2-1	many	TGCAGTGCTAATCTGGTTCATCACAATGAGCAGTTCTTC	CSANLVHHNEQFF
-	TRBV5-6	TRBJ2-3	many	TGTGCCAGCAGCTTGTTGTCCGCAGATACGCAGTATTTT	CASSLLSADTQYF
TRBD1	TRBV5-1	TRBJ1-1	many	TGCGCCAGCAGCCTCGGGACAGGGGGCACTGACACTGAAGCTTTCTTT	CASSLGTGGTDTEAFF
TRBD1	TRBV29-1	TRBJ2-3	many	TGCAGCGTTGAGTCACAGGGGGCTGCGCAGTATTTT	CSVESQGAAQYF
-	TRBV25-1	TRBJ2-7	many	TGTGCCAGCAGCGACAGGTCCTCGGAGCAGTACTTC	CASSDRSSEQYF
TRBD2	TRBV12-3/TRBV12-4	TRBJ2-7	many	TGTGCCAGCAGTTCGACCTCTAGCGGGAGCTCCTACGAGCAGTACTTC	CASSSTSSGSSYEQYF
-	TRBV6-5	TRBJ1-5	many	TGTGCCAGCAGTTACTTGGGGACTCAGCCCCAGCATTTT	CASSYLGTQPQHF
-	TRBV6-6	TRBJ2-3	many	TGTGCCAGCTTATGGGTTGATACGCAGTATTTT	CASLWVDTQYF
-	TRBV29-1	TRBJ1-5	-	TGCAGCGTTGAAGATCGCAAGGGGAGCCAGCCCCAGCATTTT	CSVEDRKGSQPQHF
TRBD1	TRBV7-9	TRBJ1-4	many	TGTGCCGGTACAGGGGGCACTAATGAAAAACTGTTTTTT	CAGTGGTNEKLFF
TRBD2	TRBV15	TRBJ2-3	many	TGTGCCACCAGCAGAGAAACCCGGGGGGGGGTAGCAGATACGCAGTATTTT	CATSRETRGGVADTQYF
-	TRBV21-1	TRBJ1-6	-	TGTGCCAGCAGCAAAATTCGCTCCGGGGGGCGCTGGGATTCACCCCTCCACTTT	CASSKIRSGGRWDSPLHF
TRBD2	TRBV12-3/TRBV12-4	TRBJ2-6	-	TGTGCCAGCAGTGAAGGCGGGAGAGGAAGCGCTGGGGCCAACGTCCTGACTTTC	CASSEGGRGSAGANVLTF
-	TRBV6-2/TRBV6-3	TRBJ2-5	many	TGTGCCAGCACGACAGGTCCGGAGACCCAGTACTTC	CASTTGPETQYF
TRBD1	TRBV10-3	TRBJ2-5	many	TGTGCCATCGGGGCAGGGGGCGGAGAGACCCAGTACTTC	CAIGAGGGETQYF
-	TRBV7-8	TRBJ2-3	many	TGTGCCAGCAGCTTAGGTGGTTTAACAGATACGCAGTATTTT	CASSLGGLTDTQYF
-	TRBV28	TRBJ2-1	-	TGTGCCAGCAGTTTTGCCAGAAACGATCACAATGAGCAGTTCTTC	CASSFARNDHNEQFF
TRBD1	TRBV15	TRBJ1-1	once	TGTGCCACCAGCAGAGGACAGGGGCACACTGAAGCTTTCTTT	CATSRGQGHTEAFF
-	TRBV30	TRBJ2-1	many	TGTGCCTGGAGTGAGGTCGATGAGCAGTTCTTC	CAWSEVDEQFF
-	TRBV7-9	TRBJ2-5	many	TGTGCCAGCAGCACTAGTACCCAAGAGACCCAGTACTTC	CASSTSTQETQYF
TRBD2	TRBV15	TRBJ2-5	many	TGTGCCACCAGCAGAGAGATTAGCGGGAGTCGGGAGACCCAGTACTTC	CATSREISGSRETQYF
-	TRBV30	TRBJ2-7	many	TGTGCCTCCTGGGGATCCTACGAGCAGTACTTC	CASWGSYEQYF
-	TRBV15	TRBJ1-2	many	TGTGCCACCAGCAGAGATCTTGGGGATGGCTATGGCTACACCTTC	CATSRDLGDGYGYTF
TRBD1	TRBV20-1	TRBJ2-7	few	TGCAGTGCCGACAGGGGTGCCCACGAGCAGTACTTC	CSADRGAHEQYF
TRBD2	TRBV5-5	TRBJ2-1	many	TGTGCCAGCAGCTTTCTGGCTAGCGGGAGGCCTGATGCCAATGAGCAGTTCTTC	CASSFLASGRPDANEQFF
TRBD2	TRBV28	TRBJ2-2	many	TGTGCCAGCAGACGAGGGACTAGCGGGAGTACCGGGGAGCTGTTTTTT	CASRRGTSGSTGELFF
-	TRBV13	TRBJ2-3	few	TGTGCCAGCAGCCGGGACTCCCGAGAGGATCGAGATACGCAGTATTTT	CASSRDSREDRDTQYF
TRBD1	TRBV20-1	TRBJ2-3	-	TGCAGTGCCGAAGACAGGGCCCGGCCAGGTACGCAGTATTTT	CSAEDRARPGTQYF
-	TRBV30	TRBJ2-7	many	TGTGCCTGGAGTGTAGGCCCGGGACAAGTCTACGAGCAGTACTTC	CAWSVGPGQVYEQYF